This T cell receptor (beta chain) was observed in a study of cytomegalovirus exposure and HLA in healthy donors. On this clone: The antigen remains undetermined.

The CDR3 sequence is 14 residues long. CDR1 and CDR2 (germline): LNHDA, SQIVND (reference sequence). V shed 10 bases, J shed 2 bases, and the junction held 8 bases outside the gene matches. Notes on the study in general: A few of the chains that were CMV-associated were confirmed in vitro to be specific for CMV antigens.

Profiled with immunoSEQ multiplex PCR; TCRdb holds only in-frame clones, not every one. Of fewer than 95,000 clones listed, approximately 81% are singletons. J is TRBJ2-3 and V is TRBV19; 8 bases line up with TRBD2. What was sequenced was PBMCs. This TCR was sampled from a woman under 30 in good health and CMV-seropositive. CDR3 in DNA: TGTGCCACCCAGAGCGGGGGTGACACAGATACGCAGTATTTT. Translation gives CATQSGGDTDTQYF.